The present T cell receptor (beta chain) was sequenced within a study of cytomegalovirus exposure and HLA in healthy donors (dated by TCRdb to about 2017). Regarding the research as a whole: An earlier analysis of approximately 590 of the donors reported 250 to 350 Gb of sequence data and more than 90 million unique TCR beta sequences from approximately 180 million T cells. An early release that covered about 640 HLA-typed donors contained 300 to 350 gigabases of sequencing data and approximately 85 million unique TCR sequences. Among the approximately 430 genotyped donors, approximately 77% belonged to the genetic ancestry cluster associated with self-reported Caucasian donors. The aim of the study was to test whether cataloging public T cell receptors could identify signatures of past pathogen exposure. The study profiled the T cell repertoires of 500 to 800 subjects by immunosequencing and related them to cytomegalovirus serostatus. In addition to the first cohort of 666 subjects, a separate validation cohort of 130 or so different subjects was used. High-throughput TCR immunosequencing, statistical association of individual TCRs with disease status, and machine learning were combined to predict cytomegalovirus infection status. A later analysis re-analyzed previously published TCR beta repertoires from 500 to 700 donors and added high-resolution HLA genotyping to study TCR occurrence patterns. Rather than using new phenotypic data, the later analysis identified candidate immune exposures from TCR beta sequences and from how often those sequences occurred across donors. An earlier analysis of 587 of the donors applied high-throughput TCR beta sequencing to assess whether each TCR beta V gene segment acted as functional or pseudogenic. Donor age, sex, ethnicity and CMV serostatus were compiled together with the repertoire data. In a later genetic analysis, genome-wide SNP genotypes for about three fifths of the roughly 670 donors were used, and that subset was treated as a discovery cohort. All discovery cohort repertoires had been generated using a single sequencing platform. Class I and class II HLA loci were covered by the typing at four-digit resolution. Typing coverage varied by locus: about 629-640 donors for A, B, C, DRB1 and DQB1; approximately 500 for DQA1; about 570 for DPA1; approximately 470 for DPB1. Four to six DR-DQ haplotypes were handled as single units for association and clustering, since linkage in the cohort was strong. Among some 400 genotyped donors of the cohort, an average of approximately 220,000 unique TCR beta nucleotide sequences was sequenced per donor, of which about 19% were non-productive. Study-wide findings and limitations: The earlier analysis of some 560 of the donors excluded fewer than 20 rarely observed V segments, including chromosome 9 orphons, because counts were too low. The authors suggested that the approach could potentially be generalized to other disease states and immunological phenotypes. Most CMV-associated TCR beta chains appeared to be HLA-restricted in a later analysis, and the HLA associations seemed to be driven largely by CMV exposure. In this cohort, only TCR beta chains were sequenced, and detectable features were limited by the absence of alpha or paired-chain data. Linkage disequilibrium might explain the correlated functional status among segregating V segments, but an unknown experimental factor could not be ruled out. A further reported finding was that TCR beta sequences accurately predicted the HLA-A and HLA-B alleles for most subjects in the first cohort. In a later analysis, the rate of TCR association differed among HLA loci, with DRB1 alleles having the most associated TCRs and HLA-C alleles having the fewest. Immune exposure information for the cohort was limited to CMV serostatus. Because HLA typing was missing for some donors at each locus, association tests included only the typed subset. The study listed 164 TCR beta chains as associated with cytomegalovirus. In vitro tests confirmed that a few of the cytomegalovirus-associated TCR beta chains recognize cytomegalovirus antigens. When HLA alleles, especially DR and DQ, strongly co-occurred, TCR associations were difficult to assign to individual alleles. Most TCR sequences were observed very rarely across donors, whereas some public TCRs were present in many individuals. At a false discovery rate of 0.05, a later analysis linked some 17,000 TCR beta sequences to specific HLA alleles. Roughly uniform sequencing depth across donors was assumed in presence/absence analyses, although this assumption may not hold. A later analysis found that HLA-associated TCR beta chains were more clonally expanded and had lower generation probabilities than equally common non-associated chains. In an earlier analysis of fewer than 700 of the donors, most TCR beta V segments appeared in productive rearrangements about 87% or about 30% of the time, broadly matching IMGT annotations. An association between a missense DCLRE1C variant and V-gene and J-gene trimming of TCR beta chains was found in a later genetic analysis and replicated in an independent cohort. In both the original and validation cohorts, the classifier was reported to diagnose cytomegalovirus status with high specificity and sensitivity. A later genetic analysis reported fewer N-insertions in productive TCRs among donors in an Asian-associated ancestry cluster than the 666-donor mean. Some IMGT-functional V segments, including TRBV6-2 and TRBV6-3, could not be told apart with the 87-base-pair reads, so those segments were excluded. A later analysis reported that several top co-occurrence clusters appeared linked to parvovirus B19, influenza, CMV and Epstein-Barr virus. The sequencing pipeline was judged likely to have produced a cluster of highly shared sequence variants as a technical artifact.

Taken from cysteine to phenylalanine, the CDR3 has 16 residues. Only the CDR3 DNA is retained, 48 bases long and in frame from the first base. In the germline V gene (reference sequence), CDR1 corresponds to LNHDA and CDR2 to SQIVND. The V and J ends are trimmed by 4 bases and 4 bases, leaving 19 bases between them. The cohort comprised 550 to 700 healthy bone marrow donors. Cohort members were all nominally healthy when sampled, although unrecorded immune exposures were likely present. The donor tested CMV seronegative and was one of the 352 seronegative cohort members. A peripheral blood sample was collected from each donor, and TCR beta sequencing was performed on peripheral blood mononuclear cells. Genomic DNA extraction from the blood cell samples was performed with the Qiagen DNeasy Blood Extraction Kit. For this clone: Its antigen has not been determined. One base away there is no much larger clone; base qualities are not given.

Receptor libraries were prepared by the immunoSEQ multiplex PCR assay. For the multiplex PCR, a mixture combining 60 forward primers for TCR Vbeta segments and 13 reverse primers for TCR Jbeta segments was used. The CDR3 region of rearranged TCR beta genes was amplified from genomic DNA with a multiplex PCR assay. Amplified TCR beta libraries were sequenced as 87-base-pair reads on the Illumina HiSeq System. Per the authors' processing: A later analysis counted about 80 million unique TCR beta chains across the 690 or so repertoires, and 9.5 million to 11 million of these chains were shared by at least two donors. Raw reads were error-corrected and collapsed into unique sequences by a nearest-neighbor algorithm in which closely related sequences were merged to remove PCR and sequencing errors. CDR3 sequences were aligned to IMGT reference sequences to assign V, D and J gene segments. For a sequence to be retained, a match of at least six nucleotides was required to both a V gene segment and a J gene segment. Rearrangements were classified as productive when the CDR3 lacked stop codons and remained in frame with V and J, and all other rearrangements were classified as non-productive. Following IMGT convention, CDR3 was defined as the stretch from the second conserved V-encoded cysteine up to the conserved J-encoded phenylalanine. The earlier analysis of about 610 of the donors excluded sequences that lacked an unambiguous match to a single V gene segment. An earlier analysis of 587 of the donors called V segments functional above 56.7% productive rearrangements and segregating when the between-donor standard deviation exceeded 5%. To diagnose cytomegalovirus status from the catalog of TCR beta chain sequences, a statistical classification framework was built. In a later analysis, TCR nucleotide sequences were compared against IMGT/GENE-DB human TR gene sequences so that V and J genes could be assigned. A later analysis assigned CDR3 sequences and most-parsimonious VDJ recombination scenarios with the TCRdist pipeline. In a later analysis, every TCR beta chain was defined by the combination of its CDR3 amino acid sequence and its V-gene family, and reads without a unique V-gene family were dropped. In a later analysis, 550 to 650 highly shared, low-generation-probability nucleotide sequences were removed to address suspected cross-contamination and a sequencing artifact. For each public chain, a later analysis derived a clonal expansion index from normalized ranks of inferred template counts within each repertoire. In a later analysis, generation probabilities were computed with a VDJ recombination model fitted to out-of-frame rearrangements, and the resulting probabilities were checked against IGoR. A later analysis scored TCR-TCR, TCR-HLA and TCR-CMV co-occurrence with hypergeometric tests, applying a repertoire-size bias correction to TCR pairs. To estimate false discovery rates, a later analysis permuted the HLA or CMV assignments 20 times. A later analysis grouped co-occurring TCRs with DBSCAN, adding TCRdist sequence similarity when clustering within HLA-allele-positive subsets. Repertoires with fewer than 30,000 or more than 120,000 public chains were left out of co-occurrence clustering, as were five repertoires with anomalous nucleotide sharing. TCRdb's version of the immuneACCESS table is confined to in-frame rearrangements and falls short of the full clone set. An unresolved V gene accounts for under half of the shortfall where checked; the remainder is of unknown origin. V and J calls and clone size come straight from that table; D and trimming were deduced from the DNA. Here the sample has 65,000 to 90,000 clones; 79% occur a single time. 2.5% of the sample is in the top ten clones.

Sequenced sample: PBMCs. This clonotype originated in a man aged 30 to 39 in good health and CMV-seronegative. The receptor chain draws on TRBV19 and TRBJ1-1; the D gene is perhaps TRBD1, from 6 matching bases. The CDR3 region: CASSTETGPLTTEAFF. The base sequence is TGTGCCAGTAGTACCGAGACAGGCCCCCTTACCACTGAAGCTTTCTTT.